Each of the 26 T cell receptor beta chains below was sequenced from the same sample in a study of cytomegalovirus exposure and HLA in healthy donors. The PCR employed 60 Vbeta primers together with 13 Jbeta primers. Sequencing was performed with immunoSEQ multiplex PCR; in TCRdb, only in-frame clones are kept and a portion is missing. This table has over 100,000 clones, almost 80% appearing once. The sample consisted of PBMCs. These receptors all stem from a female donor in good health and CMV-seronegative.

V usage is TRBV30 and J usage is TRBJ2-1; 9 bases fit TRBD2. The CDR3 sequence is 14 residues long. From germline, CDR1 is GTSNPN and CDR2 SVGIG (reference sequence). The V gene end was trimmed by 4 bases and the J gene end by 4 bases; junction bases not matched to a gene: 5. Written as DNA, the CDR3 is TGTGCCTGGAATTCGGCGGGAGGGTACAATGAGCAGTTCTTC. Translation: CAWNSAGGYNEQFF.

The chain joins TRBV27 to TRBJ1-2; the D gene is possibly TRBD1 (6 bases). V was cut by 5 bases and J by 7 bases, with 14 bases left in between. CDR1 is MNHEY, CDR2 SMNVEV, per germline (reference sequence). CDR3 length: 13 residues. CDR3 amino acids: CASSPSGAGGYTF. CDR3 nucleotide sequence: TGTGCCAGCAGTCCATCAGGGGCCGGTGGCTACACCTTC.

The count of this clone is one. Compared with germline, one end of the junction differs, possibly owing to a read error. The chain employs TRBV29-1 and TRBJ2-6; 10 bases line up with TRBD1. CDR1 SQVTM and CDR2 ANQGSEA come from the germline V gene. The CDR3 covers 15 residues. This CDR3 is CSARQGAAGANALTF. Here the CDR3 DNA reads TGCAGCGCCCGACAGGGGGCCGCTGGGGCCAACGCCCTGACTTTC.

The chain joins TRBV27 to TRBJ2-3; no reliable D call. The V gene's germline CDR1 is MNHEY and CDR2 SMNVEV (reference sequence). The length of the CDR3 is 14 residues. Trimming pared 3 bases from V and 2 bases from J, leaving 9 bases between. DNA for the CDR3: TGTGCCAGCAGTTTGGAGCGAAACACAGATACGCAGTATTTT. Its translation is CASSLERNTDTQYF.

This chain joins TRBV20-1 and TRBJ2-1; perhaps TRBD2 as D (5 bases). Deletions cut 4 bases from V and 7 bases from J, with 8 bases between. CDR3 length: 11 amino acids. Germline V gene sequence: CDR1 DFQATT, CDR2 SNEGSKA (reference sequence). The chain's CDR3 is CSAIGLNEQFF. The CDR3 DNA is TGCAGTGCTATTGGACTTAATGAGCAGTTCTTC.

This chain connects TRBV6-5 to TRBJ1-2; maybe TRBD1 (6 bases). Trimming removed 5 bases from V and 4 bases from J, with 8 bases in between. CDR3 length: 12 residues. Germline-derived CDR1 and CDR2 are MNHEY and SVGAGI. CDR3 in DNA: TGTGCCAGCAGTCGGGGGGCCTATGGCTACACCTTC. Protein: CASSRGAYGYTF.

The J gene is TRBJ1-2, the V gene TRBV5-1, with 8 nucleotides matching TRBD1. Trimming cost V 4 bases and J 2 bases; bases outside gene matches: 16. The CDR3 length is 18 residues. The germline gives CDR1 SGHRS, CDR2 YFSETQ. The CDR3 nucleotides read TGCGCCAGCAGCCTACCCAGGGGGCCTGGCTCGTCAAACTATGGCTACACCTTC. Protein sequence: CASSLPRGPGSSNYGYTF.

As DNA, the CDR3 is TGTGCCAGTAGTCCGAACAGGGTCCGAAACACTGAAGCTTTCTTT. It specifies CASSPNRVRNTEAFF. The J gene is TRBJ1-1, the V gene TRBV19, with D maybe TRBD1 (6 bases). CDR1 and CDR2 from the germline V gene are LNHDA and SQIVND (reference sequence). Trimming took off 5 bases at V and 2 bases at J, with 15 bases between the two ends. This CDR3 region has 15 residues. The whole variable domain, filled in from reference TRBV19 and TRBJ1-1, reads DGGITQSPKYLFRKEGQNVTLSCEQNLNHDAMYWYRQDPGQGLRLIYYSQIVNDFQKGDIAEGYSVSREKKESFPLTVTSAQKNPTAFYLCASSPNRVRNTEAFFGQGTRLTVV.

V usage is TRBV28 and J usage is TRBJ2-3; 7 nucleotides line up with TRBD1. This CDR3 has 17 amino acids. J was trimmed by 1 base and V by 5 bases; bases with no gene match: 12. CDR1 MDHEN and CDR2 SYDVKM come from the germline V gene. This chain's CDR3 is CASSPPTGSEGTDTQYF. CDR3 nucleotides: TGTGCCAGCAGTCCCCCGACAGGGAGTGAAGGCACAGATACGCAGTATTTT. Variable domain in full (rest from reference TRBV28 and TRBJ2-3): DVKVTQSSRYLVKRTGEKVFLECVQDMDHENMFWYRQDPGLGLRLIYFSYDVKMKEKGDIPEGYSVSREKKERFSLILESASTNQTSMYLCASSPPTGSEGTDTQYFGPGTRLTVL.

This clone has a single count. The gene calls are TRBV4-3 and TRBJ2-1; 13 bases fit TRBD2. The CDR3 has 16 residues. From germline, CDR1 is LGHNA and CDR2 YSLEER. Trimming at V came to 3 bases and at J to 8 bases, leaving 7 bases not matched to a gene. The CDR3 region has the DNA TGCGCCAGCAGCCACCAGGGACTAGCGGGATGGGATGAGCAGTTCTTC. It translates to CASSHQGLAGWDEQFF.

This chain links TRBV28 with TRBJ2-5; 10 bases line up with TRBD1. In germline, CDR1 is MDHEN, CDR2 SYDVKM. V shed 10 bases and J 3 bases; nucleotides not matched to a gene: 5. The CDR3 is made up of 13 amino acids. In nucleotides, the CDR3 is TGTGCCACCATAGGACAGGGGGAAGAGACCCAGTACTTC. Protein product: CATIGQGEETQYF.

There are a few counts of this clone. The DNA of the CDR3 is TGTGCCAGCAGCTACGGACTACTCCTTGGGTGGGAGCAGTACTTC. As protein: CASSYGLLLGWEQYF. The J gene is TRBJ2-7, the V gene TRBV11-2; weak D call: TRBD2 (6 bases). Trimming removed 4 bases at V and 7 bases at J, with 20 bases between. The CDR3 extends over 15 amino acids. The germline V gene has CDR1 SGHAT and CDR2 FQNNGV.

The J gene is TRBJ1-5, the V gene TRBV7-8, with D tentatively TRBD1 (5 bases). The germline V gene encodes CDR1 SGHVS and CDR2 FQNEAQ. The CDR3 is 19 residues long. V lost 7 bases to trimming and J lost 0 bases, with 25 bases between them. CDR3 coding DNA: TGTGCCAGCACACCCAAGCCTACGCCTCGGGGGAGTAGCAATCAGCCCCAGCATTTT. Encoded protein: CASTPKPTPRGSSNQPQHF.

V and J are TRBV29-1 and TRBJ1-1; possible D gene TRBD1, 6 bases. Germline CDR1 SQVTM, CDR2 ANQGSEA. The CDR3 sequence is 15 residues long. Trimming cost V 7 bases and J 1 base, with 19 bases left between them. The CDR3 bases are TGCAGCGGAATCGGGACATCGAATTCGAACACTGAAGCTTTCTTT. The encoded protein is CSGIGTSNSNTEAFF.

The chain carries TRBV5-1 and TRBJ2-7; 9 bases fit TRBD2. CDR1 and CDR2 from the germline V gene are SGHRS and YFSETQ. Trimming at V came to 0 bases and at J to 6 bases, leaving 22 bases not matched to a gene. This CDR3 comprises 20 residues. The CDR3 sequence is CASSLDLRRGRAPLGSEQYF. The DNA of the CDR3 is TGCGCCAGCAGCTTGGACCTCCGGCGCGGGAGGGCTCCTCTGGGCAGCGAGCAGTACTTC.

The chain joins TRBV10-1 to TRBJ2-2, with TRBD2 identical over 11 bases. Losses at the gene ends were 4 bases for V and 5 bases for J; bases not matched to a gene: 3. CDR3 length: 15 residues. The germline V gene has CDR1 WNHNN and CDR2 SYGVQD (reference sequence). Here the CDR3 reads CASSVTSGRTGELFF. The CDR3 DNA reads as TGCGCCAGCAGTGTCACTAGCGGGAGAACCGGGGAGCTGTTTTTT.

V is TRBV9 and J is TRBJ1-2; TRBD1 agrees at 7 bases. The CDR3 is 13 amino acids. The V and J ends lost 3 bases and 10 bases, in that order; junction bases with no gene match: 9. In germline, CDR1 is SGDLS, CDR2 YYNGEE. The DNA of the CDR3 is TGTGCCAGCAGCGGAAGACAGGGTATTGACTACACCTTC. This sequence encodes CASSGRQGIDYTF.

CDR3 nucleotide sequence: TGTGCCAGCAGCTTGAGGACAGGGGGGTCCTACGAGCAGTACTTC. Amino acid sequence: CASSLRTGGSYEQYF. The chain recombines TRBV7-8 with TRBJ2-5; 10 bases align to TRBD1. The DNA end lines up better with TRBJ2-7; the J call may be wrong. The CDR3 consists of 15 residues. The germline V gene has CDR1 SGHVS and CDR2 FQNEAQ.

The rearrangement uses TRBV5-4 and TRBJ2-1; tentative D call: TRBD1 (5 bases). The ends were cut back, 3 bases at V and 5 bases at J, with 18 bases in the middle. Germline loops: CDR1 SGHNT, CDR2 YYREEE (reference sequence). The CDR3 has 16 residues. Written as DNA, the CDR3 is TGTGCCAGCAGCTCTTCAGCGAGTGGGGCCGACAATGAGCAGTTCTTC. It encodes CASSSSASGADNEQFF.

J is TRBJ2-7 and V is TRBV6-1; possibly TRBD2 for D (6 bases). Trimming pared 4 bases from V and 0 bases from J, leaving 10 bases between. Germline loops: CDR1 MNHNS, CDR2 SASEGT. The CDR3 has 14 residues. Here the CDR3 reads CASSVDGSSYEQYF. The CDR3 nucleotides are TGTGCCAGCAGTGTGGACGGGAGCTCCTACGAGCAGTACTTC.

The chain recombines TRBV9 with TRBJ1-1; the D is unclear. Trimming left V 2 bases short and J 1 base short, with 6 bases between. Germline V lookup: CDR1 SGDLS, CDR2 YYNGEE. The CDR3 contains 13 residues. The CDR3 here is CASSVEGNTEAFF. The CDR3 bases are TGTGCCAGCAGCGTGGAGGGGAACACTGAAGCTTTCTTT.

V is TRBV7-9 and J is TRBJ1-1; TRBD1 matches 7 bases. The V and J ends lost 2 bases and 5 bases, in that order; junction bases with no gene match: 5. The CDR3 covers 14 residues. The germline CDR1 and CDR2 sequences are SEHNR and FQNEAQ (reference sequence). DNA of the CDR3: TGTGCCAGCAGCTTATTAGGGGGCGGGACTGAAGCTTTCTTT. It translates to CASSLLGGGTEAFF.

In the case of this clone: The sample carries other DNA sequences with the same CDR3. The rearrangement links TRBV27 to TRBJ2-7; the match to TRBD1 covers 10 bases. After removal of 6 bases from V and 4 bases from J, the junction contained 3 bases not matched to a gene. Germline V lookup: CDR1 MNHEY, CDR2 SMNVEV (reference sequence). The CDR3 totals 13 residues. DNA of the CDR3: TGTGCCAGCAGCCGGGACAGGGGTTACGAGCAGTACTTC. Its translation: CASSRDRGYEQYF.

This chain joins TRBV28 and TRBJ1-1, with TRBD1 matching 7 bases. V trimming: 6 bases; J trimming: 2 bases; junction bases outside the gene matches: 6. This CDR3 has 14 amino acids. Germline V gene data show CDR1 as MDHEN and CDR2 as SYDVKM. Here the CDR3 reads CASRGDSLNTEAFF. The CDR3 region has the DNA TGTGCCAGCAGAGGGGACAGCCTAAACACTGAAGCTTTCTTT.

This chain connects TRBV7-3 to TRBJ2-5; D might be TRBD1 (6 bases). Per germline, CDR1 SGHTA and CDR2 FQGTGA. Trimming shortened V by 3 bases and J by 2 bases, and 10 bases separated the two germline ends. This CDR3 has 14 residues. CDR3 sequence reads: CASSFPGEQETQYF. In nucleotides, the CDR3 is TGTGCCAGCAGCTTTCCAGGGGAACAAGAGACCCAGTACTTC.

The CDR3 sequence: CAGTGTDEQFF. In nucleotides, the CDR3 is TGTGCCGGGACAGGGACTGATGAGCAGTTCTTC. The chain recombines TRBV2 with TRBJ2-1, with 9 positions matching TRBD1. J was trimmed by 8 bases and V by 11 bases; bases with no gene match: 4. Germline values: CDR1 SNHLY, CDR2 FYNNEI. The CDR3 totals 11 residues.